One and the same sample provided the 25 T cell receptor beta chains below, sequenced in a study of identical twins. Via MiXCR, TCRdb re-called the 5' RACE reads, giving one row per CDR3 protein. The sample lists a few hundred thousand distinct CDR3 sequences, about 8.9% seen once, with roughly 3% in the top ten. Another study also made use of these data, one on yellow fever vaccine responses in identical twins.

Specimen: CD8+ T cells sorted from blood. These receptors were collected from a woman aged 18-29 years in good health.

This clonotype appeared a few times. V usage is TRBV27 and J usage is TRBJ1-1; 8 bases are a match to TRBD1. This CDR3 contains 14 residues. Germline V gene data show CDR1 as MNHEY and CDR2 as SMNVEV (reference sequence). Trimming removed 8 bases from V and 1 base from J; junction bases left unmatched: 6. The CDR3 sequence is CASGQGGPNTEAFF. The CDR3 coding sequence is TGTGCCAGCGGACAGGGCGGCCCGAACACTGAAGCTTTCTTT.

This clonotype was observed many times. The chain carries TRBV12-3 or TRBV12-4 and TRBJ2-1; 8 bases match TRBD2. Trimming removed 3 bases from V and 8 bases from J; junction bases left unmatched: 12. The CDR3 is made up of 16 amino acids. CDR3 loop: CASSLIGGGPGYEQFF. CDR3 DNA: TGTGCCAGCAGTTTGATTGGCGGGGGGCCGGGATATGAGCAGTTCTTC.

The chain couples TRBV6-5 to TRBJ2-1, with TRBD2 matching 8 bases. This CDR3 comprises 19 residues. V shed 0 bases and J 0 bases; nucleotides not matched to a gene: 10. The V gene's germline CDR1 is MNHEY and CDR2 SVGAGI. CDR3 region: CASSYSRGAGGPSYNEQFF. CDR3 sequence (DNA): TGTGCCAGCAGTTACTCAAGGGGTGCGGGGGGCCCCTCCTACAATGAGCAGTTCTTC.

The chain employs TRBV9 and TRBJ2-1; D is undetermined. This CDR3 comprises 14 residues. Germline V gene data show CDR1 as SGDLS and CDR2 as YYNGEE. V shed 0 bases and J shed 8 bases, with 12 bases lying between them. The CDR3 loop is CASSVEGLSHEQFF. In DNA, the CDR3 is TGTGCCAGCAGCGTAGAAGGCCTTAGTCATGAGCAGTTCTTC.

This clonotype has only a few counts. The rearrangement uses TRBV28 and TRBJ2-5; D gene uncertain. The CDR3 extends over 12 amino acids. Between the trimmed V and J ends, which lost 3 bases and 8 bases, there was a span of 10 bases. CDR1 is MDHEN, CDR2 SYDVKM, per germline. The CDR3, as DNA: TGTGCCAGCAGTTTCCCCGAAAGCACCCAGTACTTC. As protein: CASSFPESTQYF.

This clonotype was seen many times. The chain links TRBV7-3 to TRBJ2-3; D unresolved. Trimming cost V 6 bases and J 6 bases, with 16 bases left between them. This CDR3 is 14 amino acids long. The V gene's germline CDR1 is SGHTA and CDR2 FQGTGA. CDR3: CASSLSMNLDTQYF. The CDR3 coding sequence is TGTGCCAGCAGTCTAAGTATGAATCTGGATACGCAGTATTTT.

This clonotype appeared a few times. CDR3 nucleotide sequence: TGTGCCTGGAGAGGGACTAGCGAGACCGGGGAGCTGTTTTTT. Its protein is CAWRGTSETGELFF. The V and J genes are TRBV30 and TRBJ2-2; 10 nucleotides align to TRBD2. V lost 3 bases, J lost 5 bases, and 3 bases stayed unmatched. The germline gives CDR1 GTSNPN, CDR2 SVGIG (reference sequence). The CDR3 extends over 14 amino acids.

This clonotype was recorded a few times. The chain uses TRBV7-9 and TRBJ2-2; TRBD2 matches 8 bases. The CDR3 totals 15 residues. Germline V gene sequence: CDR1 SEHNR, CDR2 FQNEAQ (reference sequence). V shed 5 bases, J shed 10 bases, and the junction held 12 bases outside the gene matches. In DNA, the CDR3 is TGTGCCAGCAGCCCACATCCCGGCGGGGGGCCGGAGCTGTTTTTT. It translates to CASSPHPGGGPELFF.

This clonotype was seen repeatedly, ten times or more. This chain uses TRBV27 with TRBJ2-3; D is possibly TRBD1 or TRBD2 (5 bases each). The CDR3 is 17 amino acids. Trimming stripped 3 bases from V and 6 bases from J, with 22 bases between. Germline CDR1 is MNHEY and CDR2 is SMNVEV (reference sequence). The CDR3 DNA reads TGTGCCAGCAGTTTGGAACCGGGGCCTCCAGATTCGGATACGCAGTATTTT. Protein sequence: CASSLEPGPPDSDTQYF.

This clonotype was detected a few times. The rearrangement uses TRBV7-4 and TRBJ2-5; 9 bases align to TRBD2. CDR1 is SGHVT and CDR2 is SQSDAQ in the germline V gene. The CDR3 spans 18 residues. J was trimmed by 2 bases and V by 1 base; bases with no gene match: 11. The CDR3 here is CASSLVLAGALDQETQYF. In DNA, the CDR3 is TGTGCCAGCAGCTTAGTATTAGCGGGGGCCCTTGATCAAGAGACCCAGTACTTC.

This clonotype was seen many times. The chain links TRBV11-2 to TRBJ2-7; D remains ambiguous. CDR3 length: 15 residues. Trimming left V 5 bases short and J 1 base short, with 15 bases between. Germline V lookup: CDR1 SGHAT, CDR2 FQNNGV. The DNA for the CDR3 is TGTGCCAGCAGCCCAGCTCTGGGCTTATCCTACGAGCAGTACTTC. The encoded protein is CASSPALGLSYEQYF. Together with reference TRBV11-2 and TRBJ2-7, the CDR3 gives the full variable domain: EAGVAQSPRYKIIEKRQSVAFWCNPISGHATLYWYQQILGQGPKLLIQFQNNGVVDDSQLPKDRFSAERLKGVDSTLKIQPAKLEDSAVYLCASSPALGLSYEQYFGPGTRLTVT.

This clonotype was picked up many times. The V and J genes are TRBV27 and TRBJ2-7; 8 positions agree with TRBD1. Germline V gene sequence: CDR1 MNHEY, CDR2 SMNVEV (reference sequence). V trimming: 5 bases; J trimming: 3 bases; junction bases outside the gene matches: 6. CDR3 length: 14 amino acids. The CDR3, as DNA: TGTGCCAGCAGTCCCGGACAGGGTGACTACGAGCAGTACTTC. Amino acid sequence: CASSPGQGDYEQYF.

The chain recombines TRBV28 with TRBJ2-3, with 8 bases identical to TRBD2. In germline, CDR1 is MDHEN, CDR2 SYDVKM. The CDR3 spans 16 residues. V was clipped by 2 bases and J by 3 bases; unmatched bases: 7. The CDR3 protein is CASSLPTGGITDTQYF. As DNA, the CDR3 is TGTGCCAGCAGTTTACCTACGGGAGGGATAACAGATACGCAGTATTTT.

On this clonotype: The junction departs from the called germline gene at one end, perhaps through a read error. This chain links TRBV27 with TRBJ2-1; 7 bases fit TRBD1. The V gene's germline CDR1 is MNHEY and CDR2 SMNVEV (reference sequence). The CDR3 totals 11 residues. CDR3 sequence (DNA): TGTGCCAGCATCCTAGGACAGGAGCGGTTCTTC. Translation: CASILGQERFF.

The chain employs TRBV9 and TRBJ1-6; no reliable D call. In germline, CDR1 is SGDLS, CDR2 YYNGEE. The CDR3 runs to 13 residues. Deletions cut 3 bases from V and 10 bases from J, with 11 bases between. DNA for the CDR3: TGTGCCAGCAGCGGAAAGGAGGGCTCACCCCTCCACTTT. This codes for CASSGKEGSPLHF.

V gene TRBV3-1 combines with J gene TRBJ2-5, with D unclear. V was clipped by 0 bases and J by 4 bases, with 12 bases between them. Germline V gene data show CDR1 as LGHDT and CDR2 as YNNKEL (reference sequence). The CDR3 length is 15 residues. The CDR3 bases are TGTGCCAGCAGCCAAGATAGTAGTCAGACAGAGACCCAGTACTTC. It encodes CASSQDSSQTETQYF.

In nucleotides, the CDR3 is TGCGCCAGCAGCCCCGGGGGCGGCTCCTACGAGCAGTACTTC. Its translation is CASSPGGGSYEQYF. The chain uses TRBV4-3 and TRBJ2-7; either TRBD1 or TRBD2 may supply D (6 bases each). Germline V gene data show CDR1 as LGHNA and CDR2 as YSLEER. This CDR3 comprises 14 residues. The V end was cut by 4 bases, the J end by 0 bases, with 10 bases between.

The chain combines TRBV6-6 with TRBJ2-3; 10 bases map to TRBD2. The CDR3 loop spans 15 amino acids. V shed 2 bases, J shed 4 bases, and the junction held 3 bases outside the gene matches. From germline, CDR1 is MNHNY and CDR2 SVGAGI (reference sequence). The CDR3 sequence is CASSYRSGGADTQYF. The CDR3 nucleotides read TGTGCCAGCAGTTACCGGAGCGGGGGGGCAGATACGCAGTATTTT.

This clonotype has just one count. One end of the junction is discordant with germline, which a read error may explain. The chain couples TRBV27 to TRBJ2-1; weak D call: TRBD2 (5 bases). The CDR3 contains 17 residues. From germline, CDR1 is MNHEY and CDR2 SMNVEV (reference sequence). The CDR3 sequence is CASSFLIASLVYNEQFF. For the CDR3, the DNA is TGTGCCAGCAGTTTCCTTATAGCGTCACTAGTCTACAATGAACAGTTCTTC.

This clonotype was recorded many times. The CDR3 is CATSDFSGRSGTDTQYF. CDR3 bases: TGTGCCACCAGTGATTTCTCAGGGAGAAGCGGCACAGATACGCAGTATTTT. The gene calls are TRBV24-1 and TRBJ2-3; D tentatively reads TRBD1 or TRBD2 (5 bases each). Per the germline V gene, CDR1 is KGHDR and CDR2 is SFDVKD. The CDR3 totals 17 residues. Trimming pared 1 base from V and 1 base from J, leaving 14 bases between.

This clonotype was seen repeatedly, ten times or more. This rearrangement joins TRBV12-3 or TRBV12-4 to TRBJ1-2; TRBD1 matches at 7 bases. J lost 4 bases, V lost 4 bases, and 3 bases had no gene match. The CDR3 contains 13 residues. The CDR3 sequence is CASSSGQLYGYTF. CDR3 sequence (DNA): TGTGCCAGCAGTTCGGGACAGCTCTATGGCTACACCTTC.

The V call is TRBV14, the J call TRBJ2-3; D is possibly TRBD1 (6 bases). Trimming cost V 2 bases and J 5 bases, with 14 bases left between them. In germline, CDR1 is SGHDN, CDR2 FVKESK. The CDR3 runs 15 residues. In nucleotides, the CDR3 is TGTGCCAGCAGCCAACCAGGGGTTGACAAAGATACGCAGTATTTT. This codes for CASSQPGVDKDTQYF. Looking up the rest from reference TRBV14 and TRBJ2-3 gives the full variable domain: EAGVTQFPSHSVIEKGQTVTLRCDPISGHDNLYWYRRVMGKEIKFLLHFVKESKQDESGMPNNRFLAERTGGTYSTLKVQPAELEDSGVYFCASSQPGVDKDTQYFGPGTRLTVL.

Many counts were recorded for this clonotype. The genes are TRBV7-2 and TRBJ2-7; D is ambiguous. Germline V gives CDR1 SGHTA, CDR2 FQGNSA. V was clipped by 2 bases and J by 2 bases, with 13 bases between them. There are 15 residues in the CDR3. This CDR3 is CASSLIVPDAYEQYF. The CDR3 nucleotides are TGTGCCAGCAGCTTAATAGTGCCCGACGCCTACGAGCAGTACTTC.

Many counts were recorded for this clonotype. The rearrangement joins TRBV12-3 or TRBV12-4 to TRBJ2-2, with D unclear. The CDR3 spans 14 residues. The V end lost 2 bases, the J end lost 1 base, and 5 bases lay between the germline ends. CDR3 DNA sequence: TGTGCCAGCAGTTTATCAGGGAACACCGGGGAGCTGTTTTTT. This sequence encodes CASSLSGNTGELFF.

This clonotype was counted at least ten times. This chain links TRBV7-2 with TRBJ2-7, with TRBD2 matching 9 bases. Germline loops: CDR1 SGHTA, CDR2 FQGNSA. The CDR3 length is 15 residues. J gave up 0 bases and V 3 bases, and 3 bases lay outside the gene matches. The CDR3 here is CASSLTSGHSYEQYF. As DNA, the CDR3 is TGTGCCAGCAGCTTGACTAGCGGTCACTCCTACGAGCAGTACTTC.